Below are 22 T cell receptor beta chains sequenced from a single sample in a study of CD8 T cells in ankylosing spondylitis. Study-wide findings and caveats: Typical of ankylosing spondylitis blood, it appeared, was a TCR beta motif of fewer than ten highly homologous variants.

Which antigens these TCRs recognize remains unknown. In TCRdb, the 5' RACE reads were re-called with MiXCR into one record per CDR3 protein. The sample yields 670,000 or so distinct CDR3 sequences, 19% seen once. Sequencing was carried out using blood, either unsorted or a sorted T cell fraction (not recorded which). These receptors were obtained from a male donor with ankylosing spondylitis.

The chain couples TRBV13 to TRBJ2-7; D is unclear. Per germline, CDR1 PRHDT and CDR2 FYEKMQ (reference sequence). This CDR3 contains 14 residues. V was shortened by 0 bases and J by 3 bases, with 9 bases between the two germline ends. In DNA, the CDR3 is TGTGCCAGCAGCTTAGGCCAGTCGAACTACGAGCAGTACTTC. Amino acid sequence: CASSLGQSNYEQYF.

The gene calls are TRBV5-1 and TRBJ2-1, with a possible D match to TRBD1 (6 bases). The V end was cut by 0 bases, the J end by 9 bases, with 10 bases between. The CDR3 is 13 residues long. Germline CDR1 reads SGHRS; CDR2 reads YFSETQ. The CDR3 loop is CASSLEGVGEQFF. In DNA form, the CDR3 reads TGCGCCAGCAGCTTGGAGGGGGTCGGTGAGCAGTTCTTC.

This clonotype was detected only a few times. This chain connects TRBV25-1 to TRBJ1-2, with D hard to call. Germline V lookup: CDR1 MGHDK, CDR2 SYGVNS. CDR3 length: 13 amino acids. The V end was cut by 4 bases, the J end by 6 bases, with 12 bases between. The CDR3 loop reads CASSGAPLHGYTF. DNA for the CDR3: TGTGCCAGCAGTGGGGCCCCCTTACATGGCTACACCTTC.

Only a few counts were recorded for this clonotype. The V call is TRBV4-2, the J call TRBJ2-1; D possibly corresponds to TRBD2 (5 bases). The V gene lost 7 bases and the J gene lost 2 bases, with 15 bases spanning the gap. Looked up from germline, CDR1 is LGHNA and CDR2 is YNFKEQ. CDR3 length: 15 residues. DNA of the CDR3: TGTGCCAGCACCCCCGGCGTGGAGGCCTACAATGAGCAGTTCTTC. It translates to CASTPGVEAYNEQFF.

V and J are TRBV4-1 and TRBJ1-4; D gene uncertain. CDR1 and CDR2 (germline): MGHRA, YSYEKL. CDR3 length equals 17 residues. Trimming took 0 bases from V and 0 from J, leaving 11 bases between them. The CDR3 loop reads CASSQEPQIATNEKLFF. The CDR3 DNA reads as TGCGCCAGCAGCCAAGAACCCCAGATTGCAACTAATGAAAAACTGTTTTTT.

The chain combines TRBV7-3 with TRBJ2-2, with 9 bases matching TRBD1. Germline V lookup: CDR1 SGHTA, CDR2 FQGTGA. Trimming removed 6 bases from V and 5 bases from J; junction bases left unmatched: 7. This CDR3 contains 15 residues. The CDR3 sequence: CASSRRDRVTGELFF. In DNA form, the CDR3 reads TGTGCCAGCAGTCGCCGGGACAGGGTAACCGGGGAGCTGTTTTTT. The whole variable domain, filled in from reference TRBV7-3 and TRBJ2-2, reads GAGVSQTPSNKVTEKGKYVELRCDPISGHTALYWYRQSLGQGPEFLIYFQGTGAADDSGLPNDRFFAVRPEGSVSTLKIQRTERGDSAVYLCASSRRDRVTGELFFGEGSRLTVL.

This clonotype was observed a few times. The rearrangement joins TRBV6-1 to TRBJ1-1; 7 nucleotides match TRBD1. The CDR3 spans 16 residues. Germline V gene data show CDR1 as MNHNS and CDR2 as SASEGT. V lost 5 bases to trimming and J lost 0 bases; unmatched junction nucleotides: 9. CDR3 residues: CASSPPADRLNTEAFF. The DNA for the CDR3 is TGTGCCAGCAGTCCCCCGGCGGACAGGCTGAACACTGAAGCTTTCTTT.

J is TRBJ2-1 and V is TRBV20-1; 12 bases map to TRBD2. This CDR3 contains 15 residues. V shed 5 bases and J 1 base; nucleotides not matched to a gene: 3. From germline, CDR1 is DFQATT and CDR2 SNEGSKA (reference sequence). CDR3 nucleotides: TGCAGTGCTCGGACTAGCGGGGAATCCTACAATGAGCAGTTCTTC. It yields the protein CSARTSGESYNEQFF.

The genes are TRBV5-1 and TRBJ2-3, with TRBD1 matching over 7 bases. The V gene end was trimmed by 6 bases and the J gene end by 6 bases; junction bases not matched to a gene: 10. Germline CDR1 reads SGHRS; CDR2 reads YFSETQ. This CDR3 contains 14 residues. CDR3 DNA: TGCGCCAGCATCCGGGACAGCCTCGAGGATACGCAGTATTTT. Translated: CASIRDSLEDTQYF. Supplemented by reference TRBV5-1 and TRBJ2-3, the full variable domain reads KAGVTQTPRYLIKTRGQQVTLSCSPISGHRSVSWYQQTPGQGLQFLFEYFSETQRNKGNFPGRFSGRQFSNSRSEMNVSTLELGDSALYLCASIRDSLEDTQYFGPGTRLTVL.

There are a few counts of this clonotype. The chain recombines TRBV7-2 with TRBJ2-7; 9 bases fit TRBD1. J gave up 6 bases and V 5 bases, and 14 bases lay outside the gene matches. Germline CDR1 is SGHTA and CDR2 is FQGNSA. The CDR3 runs 16 residues. CDR3 coding DNA: TGTGCCAGCAGCCCGAGGGGAGGGACAGGGCCCACCGAGCAGTACTTC. Translating gives CASSPRGGTGPTEQYF. Full variable domain (rest looked up from reference TRBV7-2 and TRBJ2-7): GAGVSQSPSNKVTEKGKDVELRCDPISGHTALYWYRQSLGQGLEFLIYFQGNSAPDKSGLPSDRFSAERTGGSVSTLTIQRTQQEDSAVYLCASSPRGGTGPTEQYFGPGTRLTVT.

This clonotype has a handful of counts. J is TRBJ2-1 and V is TRBV20-1; 7 bases fit TRBD2. Germline V CDR1 and CDR2: DFQATT, SNEGSKA (reference sequence). This CDR3 contains 17 residues. Germline trimming cut 0 bases from V and 1 base from J; bases unmatched to any gene: 9. Here the CDR3 DNA reads TGCAGTGCTAGAGATCCCGCCGGAGCGGGGTCCTACAATGAGCAGTTCTTC. Its protein product is CSARDPAGAGSYNEQFF.

This chain joins TRBV6-2 or TRBV6-3 and TRBJ2-7; weak D call: TRBD2 (5 bases). Trimming removed 5 bases from V and 4 bases from J, with 12 bases in between. The CDR3 contains 13 residues. Germline V gene data show CDR1 as MNHEY and CDR2 as SVGEGT. The CDR3 DNA reads TGTGCCAGCAGTCGCGGGCACGGGTACGAGCAGTACTTC. Amino acid sequence: CASSRGHGYEQYF.

There are a few counts of this clonotype. The V gene is TRBV5-1, the J gene TRBJ2-5; D is possibly TRBD1 (5 bases). V shed 4 bases and J shed 5 bases, with 18 bases lying between them. This CDR3 has 15 amino acids. CDR1 and CDR2 from the germline V gene are SGHRS and YFSETQ. CDR3 nucleotides: TGCGCCAGCAGCGTGTTTGTTACAGGCTTGGAGACCCAGTACTTC. Translation: CASSVFVTGLETQYF. Together with reference TRBV5-1 and TRBJ2-5, the CDR3 gives the full variable domain: KAGVTQTPRYLIKTRGQQVTLSCSPISGHRSVSWYQQTPGQGLQFLFEYFSETQRNKGNFPGRFSGRQFSNSRSEMNVSTLELGDSALYLCASSVFVTGLETQYFGPGTRLLVL.

This clonotype was counted between two and nine times. This sequence joins TRBV15 and TRBJ2-1; possibly TRBD1 or TRBD2 for D (6 bases each). Trimming removed 0 bases from V and 2 bases from J, with 11 bases in between. Germline CDR1 reads LNHNV; CDR2 reads YYDKDF (reference sequence). The CDR3 length is 16 residues. CDR3 region: CATSRDRGLPYNEQFF. Here the CDR3 DNA reads TGTGCCACCAGCAGAGACCGGGGGCTCCCCTACAATGAGCAGTTCTTC.

The V call is TRBV7-2, the J call TRBJ2-1; 7 bases fit TRBD2. Trimming removed 6 bases from V and 8 bases from J; junction bases left unmatched: 13. The CDR3 has 15 amino acids. Germline V gene lookup returns CDR1 SGHTA and CDR2 FQGNSA. The CDR3 is CASSNGGYRGDEQFF. CDR3 bases: TGTGCCAGCAGTAACGGGGGGTATCGTGGGGATGAGCAGTTCTTC.

This clonotype was found a few times. J is TRBJ1-2 and V is TRBV28; 12 nucleotides match TRBD1. The CDR3 length is 14 residues. V trimming: 6 bases; J trimming: 7 bases; junction bases outside the gene matches: 6. CDR1 and CDR2 (germline): MDHEN, SYDVKM. CDR3 coding DNA: TGTGCCAGCAGACCCGGGACAGGGGGCAGTGGCTACACCTTC. Encoded protein: CASRPGTGGSGYTF.

This clonotype was observed many times. The V gene is TRBV4-1, the J gene TRBJ1-6, with D perhaps matching TRBD1 (5 bases). CDR1 is MGHRA, CDR2 YSYEKL, per germline. The CDR3 contains 18 residues. Trimming cost V 2 bases and J 7 bases, with 21 bases left between them. The CDR3: CASSQKPTGRGENSPLHF. In DNA, the CDR3 is TGCGCCAGCAGCCAAAAGCCCACCGGGAGGGGAGAAAATTCACCCCTCCACTTT.

The chain employs TRBV29-1 and TRBJ2-4; a weak D match, TRBD2 (6 bases). This CDR3 comprises 15 residues. CDR1 and CDR2 from the germline V gene are SQVTM and ANQGSEA. Deletions cut 4 bases from V and 1 base from J, with 14 bases between. The CDR3 DNA follows: TGCAGCGTTGCGGCTCGGGGGACCGCCAAAAACATTCAGTACTTC. Translated: CSVAARGTAKNIQYF.

The gene calls are TRBV6-6 and TRBJ2-1, with 8 bases identical to TRBD1. J was trimmed by 10 bases and V by 4 bases; bases with no gene match: 3. The germline V gene encodes CDR1 MNHNY and CDR2 SVGAGI (reference sequence). The CDR3 runs to 12 residues. The CDR3 coding sequence is TGTGCCAGCAGTTCACAGGGGGACGAGCAGTTCTTC. Translation gives CASSSQGDEQFF.

This clonotype has more than one count but fewer than ten. The chain employs TRBV4-1 and TRBJ1-2; weak D call: TRBD1 (6 bases). Germline V CDR1 and CDR2: MGHRA, YSYEKL. V gave up 4 bases and J gave up 6 bases, with 18 bases separating them. The CDR3 covers 15 residues. The DNA for the CDR3 is TGCGCCAGCAGCCCTAATACAGGGAGTGGGGATGGCTACACCTTC. Its protein is CASSPNTGSGDGYTF.

The chain uses TRBV3-1 and TRBJ2-3; tentatively, D is TRBD1 or TRBD2 (6 bases each). The germline CDR1 and CDR2 sequences are LGHDT and YNNKEL (reference sequence). This CDR3 spans 13 amino acids. Trimming took off 4 bases at V and 8 bases at J, with 13 bases between the two ends. CDR3 amino acids: CASSPGGQLTQYF. The CDR3 DNA follows: TGTGCCAGCAGCCCCGGGGGCCAACTTACGCAGTATTTT.

The rearrangement links TRBV24-1 to TRBJ2-5; tentative D call: TRBD2 (5 bases). Per the germline V gene, CDR1 is KGHDR and CDR2 is SFDVKD. CDR3 length: 14 residues. Trimming took 6 bases from V and 5 from J, leaving 15 bases between them. CDR3 nucleotide sequence: TGTGCCACCAGTATGGCTTCGAGGGAGGAGACCCAGTACTTC. This sequence encodes CATSMASREETQYF.